These T cell receptor beta chains were read from a single sample in a study of T-cell reconstitution after alpha-beta-depleted transplantation in children. MiXCR, applied by TCRdb to the PCR reads, yields one record per CDR3 protein. The table lists hundreds of thousands of distinct CDR3 sequences, approximately 12% of them singletons, with 2.2% in the top ten. Sequenced material: PBMCs, mostly from graft donor cells, taken 360 days after TCRalphabeta/CD19-depleted stem cell transplant. The receptors stem from a male patient younger than 18 who had a stem cell transplant for acute myeloid leukemia, so the T cells may come from the graft donor. The CDR3 runs from the conserved cysteine through the conserved F or W. D genes are given only for firm matches. Expanded clones are given a class, and other clones once, few, many or no size at all.

cdr3_aa | cdr3_nt | v_call | clone_size | d_call | j_call
CASSFRGHNQPQHF | TGTGCCAGCAGTTTCAGGGGCCATAATCAGCCCCAGCATTTT | TRBV12-3/TRBV12-4 | many | . | TRBJ1-5
CASRRLGTVLHNEQFF | TGTGCCAGTAGACGCCTCGGGACAGTCCTCCACAATGAGCAGTTCTTC | TRBV19 | . | TRBD1 | TRBJ2-1
CSVVVKNAYEQYF | TGCAGCGTTGTAGTAAAAAATGCCTACGAGCAGTACTTC | TRBV29-1 | many | . | TRBJ2-7
CASSGANTGELFF | TGTGCTAGCAGCGGGGCGAACACCGGGGAGCTGTTTTTT | TRBV7-7 | few | TRBD2 | TRBJ2-2
CASSYSGQGAYEQYF | TGTGCCAGCAGTTACTCTGGACAGGGAGCCTACGAGCAGTACTTC | TRBV6-5 | few | TRBD1 | TRBJ2-7
CASSQDSKSGNQPQHF | TGTGCCAGCAGCCAAGATTCCAAGAGTGGCAATCAGCCCCAGCATTTT | TRBV3-1 | few | . | TRBJ1-5
CASSSPFFGQGKNEQFF | TGTGCCAGCAGTTCCCCTTTTTTTGGACAGGGTAAAAATGAGCAGTTCTTC | TRBV6-5 | many | TRBD1 | TRBJ2-1
CSATGQENSNQPQHF | TGCAGTGCCACTGGACAGGAAAATAGCAATCAGCCCCAGCATTTT | TRBV20-1 | . | TRBD1 | TRBJ1-5
CASSPYGRDRLYNEQFF | TGTGCCAGCAGCCCCTACGGACGGGACAGACTATACAATGAGCAGTTCTTC | TRBV7-9 | few | TRBD1 | TRBJ2-1
CASSLIRGYTF | TGTGCCAGCAGCTTAATTCGTGGCTACACCTTC | TRBV7-2 | . | . | TRBJ1-2
CASIPWEREYEQYF | TGTGCCAGCATCCCTTGGGAGCGTGAGTACGAGCAGTACTTC | TRBV28 | many | . | TRBJ2-7
CASSLTGAHLEQYF | TGTGCCAGCAGCCTGACAGGGGCTCATCTCGAGCAGTACTTC | TRBV28 | . | TRBD1 | TRBJ2-7
CSADAGGSNTGELFF | TGCAGTGCAGATGCAGGGGGCTCGAACACCGGGGAGCTGTTTTTT | TRBV20-1 | . | TRBD1 | TRBJ2-2
CASSVGQVYAEQYF | TGTGCCAGCAGCGTCGGACAGGTCTACGCCGAGCAGTACTTC | TRBV7-9 | few | TRBD1 | TRBJ2-7